These 16 T cell receptor beta chains share one sample of origin, sequenced in a study of radiation and T cells in renal cell carcinoma. The time point is: baseline pretreatment blood. Treatment in this sample: 15 Gy SBRT to primary tumor, nephrectomy 4 weeks later. Measured with immunoSEQ multiplex PCR; TCRdb has only the in-frame clones, and not every one. The sample has some 95,000 clones, roughly 90% seen once. The sequences come from blood, collected from a patient whose treatment included radiotherapy and nephrectomy. The receptors shown here come from a man over 45 with renal cell carcinoma.

V gene TRBV6-1 combines with J gene TRBJ1-6; TRBD1 aligns across 8 bases. The germline V gene has CDR1 MNHNS and CDR2 SASEGT. V lost 8 bases to trimming and J lost 8 bases; unmatched junction nucleotides: 5. The CDR3 spans 13 residues. CDR3 DNA: TGTGCCAGCGGAGGGACAGGTGATTCACCCCTCCACTTT. Its protein product is CASGGTGDSPLHF.

V gene TRBV9 combines with J gene TRBJ2-7; 7 bases map to TRBD1. The CDR3 extends over 14 amino acids. V shed 3 bases, J shed 0 bases, and the junction held 3 bases outside the gene matches. Germline values: CDR1 SGDLS, CDR2 YYNGEE. The CDR3 region is CASSGRQGSYEQYF. For the CDR3, the DNA is TGTGCCAGCAGCGGTAGACAGGGCTCCTACGAGCAGTACTTC.

V gene TRBV10-3 combines with J gene TRBJ2-3; 7 bases are a match to TRBD2. Per germline, CDR1 ENHRY and CDR2 SYGVKD. After removal of 10 bases from V and 2 bases from J, the junction contained 3 bases not matched to a gene. The CDR3 sequence is 12 residues long. The CDR3 protein is CANRGDTDTQYF. Written as DNA, the CDR3 is TGTGCCAACCGGGGGGACACAGATACGCAGTATTTT.

The gene calls are TRBV18 and TRBJ1-4, with D possibly TRBD1 on 5 matching bases. Between the trimmed V and J ends, which lost 4 bases and 6 bases, there was a span of 18 bases. This CDR3 is 16 amino acids long. In germline, CDR1 is KGHSH, CDR2 LQKENI. CDR3 loop: CASSRGLTGGDEKLFF. CDR3 DNA sequence: TGTGCCAGCTCACGGGGTCTAACAGGTGGTGATGAAAAACTGTTTTTT.

This clone was detected once. The chain employs TRBV2 and TRBJ1-2; 8 positions agree with TRBD1. The CDR3 runs to 15 residues. V was pared by 6 bases and J by 8 bases, with 14 bases of the junction left unmatched. Germline CDR1 is SNHLY and CDR2 is FYNNEI. Here the CDR3 reads CASRPRTGREGGYTF. The DNA of the CDR3 is TGTGCCAGCAGACCACGGACAGGGCGTGAAGGCGGCTACACCTTC.

This chain links TRBV6-5 with TRBJ2-3; tentatively, D is TRBD1 (6 bases). The V gene's germline CDR1 is MNHEY and CDR2 SVGAGI. V was pared by 1 base and J by 5 bases, with 16 bases between. This CDR3 is 16 amino acids long. The CDR3 is CASSYLGAARGDTQYF. As DNA, the CDR3 is TGTGCCAGCAGTTACTTGGGGGCCGCCCGCGGAGATACGCAGTATTTT.

The CDR3 loop reads CASSQDGRSRYSNQPQHF. DNA of the CDR3: TGTGCCAGCAGCCAAGATGGGCGCAGCCGATATAGCAATCAGCCCCAGCATTTT. The chain recombines TRBV14 with TRBJ1-5; D remains unclear. Germline V gives CDR1 SGHDN, CDR2 FVKESK. V shed 0 bases and J shed 0 bases, with 15 bases lying between them. The CDR3 sequence is 18 residues long. Full variable domain (rest looked up from reference TRBV14 and TRBJ1-5): EAGVTQFPSHSVIEKGQTVTLRCDPISGHDNLYWYRRVMGKEIKFLLHFVKESKQDESGMPNNRFLAERTGGTYSTLKVQPAELEDSGVYFCASSQDGRSRYSNQPQHFGDGTRLSIL.

The chain recombines TRBV28 with TRBJ1-2; a weak D match, TRBD1 (5 bases). Germline CDR1 MDHEN, CDR2 SYDVKM. V gave up 3 bases and J gave up 8 bases, with 16 bases separating them. The CDR3 loop spans 14 amino acids. The CDR3 reads CASSLLRGGTGYTF. Written as DNA, the CDR3 is TGTGCCAGCAGTTTGCTTCGCGGGGGGACGGGCTACACCTTC.

This sequence joins TRBV19 and TRBJ1-1, with D possibly being TRBD1 (5 bases). Germline values: CDR1 LNHDA, CDR2 SQIVND (reference sequence). V shed 4 bases and J shed 10 bases, with 25 bases lying between them. This CDR3 region has 16 residues. CDR3 sequence: CASSSRAGYMGLGAFF. CDR3 DNA: TGTGCCAGTAGTAGCAGGGCGGGATACATGGGCCTTGGAGCTTTCTTT.

This clone was counted between two and nine times. The V gene is TRBV5-8, the J gene TRBJ2-7; D possibly matches TRBD1 or TRBD2 (5 bases each). V was shortened by 2 bases and J by 7 bases, with 16 bases between the two germline ends. The CDR3 spans 14 residues. Germline CDR1 reads SGHTS; CDR2 reads YDEGEE. As DNA, the CDR3 is TGTGCCAGCAGCTTAGTCTACGGGGCCCTGGAGCAGTACTTC. Protein: CASSLVYGALEQYF.

This clone was seen a single time. This sequence joins TRBV4-2 and TRBJ2-3; the D gene is possibly TRBD2 (6 bases). The V end was cut by 4 bases, the J end by 11 bases, with 10 bases between. The CDR3 loop spans 11 amino acids. Per germline, CDR1 LGHNA and CDR2 YNFKEQ. The CDR3 spells CASSRDWGQYF. Written as DNA, the CDR3 is TGTGCCAGCAGCCGGGACTGGGGGCAGTATTTT.

The CDR3 loop is CASSQANSNQPQHF. The DNA of the CDR3 is TGTGCCAGTAGTCAAGCCAATAGCAATCAGCCCCAGCATTTT. The chain carries TRBV19 and TRBJ1-5; D remains unclear. This CDR3 comprises 14 residues. Trimming pared 5 bases from V and 0 bases from J, leaving 8 bases between. In germline, CDR1 is LNHDA, CDR2 SQIVND (reference sequence).

The chain carries TRBV30 and TRBJ1-1; D remains unclear. Germline assignment: CDR1 GTSNPN and CDR2 SVGIG (reference sequence). With 3 bases removed from V and 3 bases from J, the gap between germline ends came to 8 bases. This CDR3 is built from 12 residues. CDR3 DNA sequence: TGTGCCTGGAGCAACGGGTACACTGAAGCTTTCTTT. As protein: CAWSNGYTEAFF.

This clone has a single count. The chain links TRBV7-8 to TRBJ2-2, with D possibly being TRBD2 (6 bases). This CDR3 is 15 amino acids long. Germline V lookup: CDR1 SGHVS, CDR2 FQNEAQ. Deletions cut 1 base from V and 3 bases from J, with 9 bases between. The CDR3 region is CASSLGGGYTGELFF. As DNA, the CDR3 is TGTGCCAGCAGCTTAGGTGGGGGGTACACCGGGGAGCTGTTTTTT. Looking up the rest from reference TRBV7-8 and TRBJ2-2 gives the full variable domain: GAGVSQSPRYKVAKRGQDVALRCDPISGHVSLFWYQQALGQGPEFLTYFQNEAQLDKSGLPSDRFFAERPEGSVSTLKIQRTQQEDSAVYLCASSLGGGYTGELFFGEGSRLTVL.

The chain recombines TRBV7-9 with TRBJ1-1, with 7 positions matching TRBD1. The CDR3 loop spans 16 amino acids. V shed 3 bases and J 4 bases; nucleotides not matched to a gene: 11. CDR1 and CDR2 from the germline V gene are SEHNR and FQNEAQ (reference sequence). CDR3 protein: CASSLDLVRGLTEAFF. DNA of the CDR3: TGTGCCAGCAGCTTGGATCTCGTGAGGGGGCTCACTGAAGCTTTCTTT.

A single count supports this clone. The J gene is TRBJ1-3, the V gene TRBV10-2; TRBD1 agrees at 11 bases. Germline V lookup: CDR1 WSHSY, CDR2 SAAADI. With 6 bases clipped from V and 1 base from J, the junction kept 5 bases outside the gene matches. The CDR3 loop spans 16 amino acids. CDR3 sequence: CASRGTGGSSGNTIYF. CDR3 DNA sequence: TGCGCCAGCAGGGGGACAGGGGGATCGTCTGGAAACACCATATATTTT.